A selection of T cell receptor beta chains follows, all from one sample in a study of post-analysis software for immune sequencing data. A single record per CDR3 protein comes from TCRdb applying MiXCR to the PCR reads. The sample includes more than 350,000 distinct CDR3 sequences, approximately 42% of them seen just once. Sequenced sample: blood. These receptors all stem from a girl aged 2-10 years with multiple sclerosis. CDR3s include the opening cysteine and the closing phenylalanine or tryptophan. D genes are given only for firm matches. Clone size is given for some rows only: seen once, a few or many times, or a class if the clone is expanded.

clone_size: few
d_call: NA
j_call: TRBJ2-7
v_call: TRBV6-5
cdr3_nt: TGTGCCAGCAGTTACGCTGGGAACTACGAGCAGTACTTC
cdr3_aa: CASSYAGNYEQYF

clone_size: NA
d_call: NA
j_call: TRBJ2-1
v_call: TRBV7-2
cdr3_nt: TGTGCCAGCAGCTTAGGTGGGGGGCCATTCTACAATGAGCAGTTCTTC
cdr3_aa: CASSLGGGPFYNEQFF

clone_size: few
d_call: NA
j_call: TRBJ1-2
v_call: TRBV14
cdr3_nt: TGTGCCAGCAGCCAAAGGCAGATCTATGGCTACACCTTC
cdr3_aa: CASSQRQIYGYTF

clone_size: few
d_call: NA
j_call: TRBJ1-1
v_call: TRBV7-3
cdr3_nt: TGTGCCAGCAGCTTATTTCTGGGGACCCCAGATAATGAAGCTTTCTTT
cdr3_aa: CASSLFLGTPDNEAFF

clone_size: NA
d_call: NA
j_call: TRBJ2-5
v_call: TRBV12-3/TRBV12-4
cdr3_nt: TGTGCCAGCTCCGTCCCGCGCAGCCCATGGGAGACCCAGTACTTC
cdr3_aa: CASSVPRSPWETQYF

clone_size: few
d_call: NA
j_call: TRBJ2-7
v_call: TRBV28
cdr3_nt: TGTGCCAGCAGTTCTCCCCACGAGCAGTACTTC
cdr3_aa: CASSSPHEQYF

clone_size: NA
d_call: NA
j_call: TRBJ2-1
v_call: TRBV7-6
cdr3_nt: TGTGCCAGCAGCTTAGGGCGGTTACGGGGAAGTTTTGTCTACGAGCAGTTCTTC
cdr3_aa: CASSLGRLRGSFVYEQFF

clone_size: few
d_call: TRBD2
j_call: TRBJ2-1
v_call: TRBV5-6
cdr3_nt: TGTGCCAGCAGCTTGCGTAGGACTAGCGGGCGCGGCTCCTACAATGAGCAGTTCTTC
cdr3_aa: CASSLRRTSGRGSYNEQFF

clone_size: NA
d_call: TRBD1
j_call: TRBJ1-4
v_call: TRBV2
cdr3_nt: TGTGCCAGCAGCCACCCGGACAGGGGAGGATGGGAAAAACTGTTTTTT
cdr3_aa: CASSHPDRGGWEKLFF

clone_size: NA
d_call: TRBD1
j_call: TRBJ1-2
v_call: TRBV4-1
cdr3_nt: TGCGCCAGCAGCCCATGGACAGGGAATGGCTACACCTTC
cdr3_aa: CASSPWTGNGYTF

clone_size: NA
d_call: NA
j_call: TRBJ2-1
v_call: TRBV29-1
cdr3_nt: TGCAGCGTTGAGCCAAGCTCCTACAATGAGCAGTTCTTC
cdr3_aa: CSVEPSSYNEQFF

clone_size: few
d_call: TRBD2
j_call: TRBJ2-5
v_call: TRBV5-4
cdr3_nt: TGTGCCAGCAGCTTGGCTAGCGGGAGTCGGTACAATGAGCAGTACTTC
cdr3_aa: CASSLASGSRYNEQYF

clone_size: NA
d_call: TRBD2
j_call: TRBJ2-1
v_call: TRBV9
cdr3_nt: TGTGCCAACAGCTCACCAAGCGGGGGCCAATACAATGAGCAGTTCTTC
cdr3_aa: CANSSPSGGQYNEQFF

clone_size: NA
d_call: TRBD2
j_call: TRBJ2-1
v_call: TRBV4-2
cdr3_nt: TGTGCCAGCAGCCAAGCCCTTAGGCTAGCGGGAAAAGCCCACAATGAGCAGTTCTTC
cdr3_aa: CASSQALRLAGKAHNEQFF

clone_size: NA
d_call: TRBD1
j_call: TRBJ2-7
v_call: TRBV14
cdr3_nt: TGTGCCAGCAGCTTATCCCGCCGGGACAGTTCCTACGAGCAGTACTTC
cdr3_aa: CASSLSRRDSSYEQYF

clone_size: NA
d_call: TRBD1
j_call: TRBJ2-1
v_call: TRBV20-1
cdr3_nt: TGCAGTGCTACGGACAGGGACCATGAGCAGTTCTTC
cdr3_aa: CSATDRDHEQFF

clone_size: NA
d_call: TRBD2
j_call: TRBJ2-7
v_call: TRBV5-1
cdr3_nt: TGCGCCAGCAGCAAGATAGGGACTAGCGGGAGTTACGAGCAGTACTTC
cdr3_aa: CASSKIGTSGSYEQYF

clone_size: few
d_call: TRBD2
j_call: TRBJ2-3
v_call: TRBV12-3/TRBV12-4
cdr3_nt: TGTGCCAGCAGTTTTAACGGGAGGGGGGATACGCAGTATTTT
cdr3_aa: CASSFNGRGDTQYF

clone_size: NA
d_call: NA
j_call: TRBJ2-5
v_call: TRBV7-9
cdr3_nt: TGTGCCAGCAGCTTAAGTCTAGAAGAGACCCAGTACTTC
cdr3_aa: CASSLSLEETQYF

clone_size: NA
d_call: NA
j_call: TRBJ2-7
v_call: TRBV29-1
cdr3_nt: TGCAGCGTCTTAGGCGGGGGCCTGAGCTCCTACGAGCAGTACTTC
cdr3_aa: CSVLGGGLSSYEQYF

clone_size: NA
d_call: TRBD2
j_call: TRBJ2-3
v_call: TRBV4-3
cdr3_nt: TGCGCCAGCAGCCGAGCGGGAACAGCAGATACGCAGTATTTT
cdr3_aa: CASSRAGTADTQYF

clone_size: NA
d_call: TRBD2
j_call: TRBJ2-1
v_call: TRBV13
cdr3_nt: TGTGCCAGCAGCTTAGTGCAGCGGGGGGGTTACAATGAGCAGTTCTTC
cdr3_aa: CASSLVQRGGYNEQFF

clone_size: NA
d_call: NA
j_call: TRBJ2-1
v_call: TRBV5-1
cdr3_nt: TGCGCCAGCAGCCTATCCATGGGGGGGACAGCCCCCTACAATGAGCAGTTCTTC
cdr3_aa: CASSLSMGGTAPYNEQFF

clone_size: NA
d_call: NA
j_call: TRBJ2-7
v_call: TRBV7-2
cdr3_nt: TGTGCCAGCAGTCCCGGCTTGGGCAATGAGCAGTACTTC
cdr3_aa: CASSPGLGNEQYF

clone_size: NA
d_call: NA
j_call: TRBJ1-6
v_call: TRBV5-6
cdr3_nt: TGTGCCAGCAGCTGGGGACGGAATAATTCACCCCTCCACTTT
cdr3_aa: CASSWGRNNSPLHF

clone_size: few
d_call: TRBD2
j_call: TRBJ2-7
v_call: TRBV29-1
cdr3_nt: TGCAGCGCGGGAGGTGGGAGCACCTACTACGAGCAGTACTTC
cdr3_aa: CSAGGGSTYYEQYF

clone_size: NA
d_call: NA
j_call: TRBJ2-1
v_call: TRBV7-2
cdr3_nt: TGTGCCAGCAGCCACACAAGTAAGAAGCAGTTCTTC
cdr3_aa: CASSHTSKKQFF

clone_size: NA
d_call: NA
j_call: TRBJ2-3
v_call: TRBV10-3
cdr3_nt: TGTGCCATCAGTGAGCGCCCCCAGGGGCGCGGCACAGATACGCAGTATTTT
cdr3_aa: CAISERPQGRGTDTQYF

clone_size: NA
d_call: TRBD1
j_call: TRBJ2-3
v_call: TRBV24-1
cdr3_nt: TGTGCCACCCATCCTGGGACAGGGAGGGGAGATACGCAGTATTTT
cdr3_aa: CATHPGTGRGDTQYF

clone_size: NA
d_call: NA
j_call: TRBJ1-1
v_call: TRBV9
cdr3_nt: TGTGCCAGCAGCAAAAGGCGGGATACTGAAGCTTTCTTT
cdr3_aa: CASSKRRDTEAFF

clone_size: NA
d_call: NA
j_call: TRBJ2-3
v_call: TRBV29-1
cdr3_nt: TGCAGCGTTGGTTTCGGAATTCAAACAGATACGCAGTATTTT
cdr3_aa: CSVGFGIQTDTQYF

clone_size: NA
d_call: TRBD2
j_call: TRBJ2-4
v_call: TRBV20-1
cdr3_nt: TGCAGTGCTAGAGATCTGACTAGCGGAAACATTCAGTACTTC
cdr3_aa: CSARDLTSGNIQYF

clone_size: few
d_call: NA
j_call: TRBJ2-1
v_call: TRBV28
cdr3_nt: TGTGCCACCTCCCGTGCTGGAGCGGGACAGAATGAGCAGTTCTTC
cdr3_aa: CATSRAGAGQNEQFF

clone_size: NA
d_call: NA
j_call: TRBJ2-1
v_call: TRBV30
cdr3_nt: TGTGCCTGGAGTGTAACGCATATCCACTACAATGAGCAGTTCTTC
cdr3_aa: CAWSVTHIHYNEQFF

clone_size: NA
d_call: TRBD1
j_call: TRBJ1-2
v_call: TRBV12-3/TRBV12-4
cdr3_nt: TGTGCCAGCAGCCGACAGGGGAACGACTATGGCTACACCTTC
cdr3_aa: CASSRQGNDYGYTF

clone_size: NA
d_call: NA
j_call: TRBJ2-5
v_call: TRBV20-1
cdr3_nt: TGCAGTGCTAGCTTCTCGCTAGCTCATGTCCAAGAGACCCAGTACTTC
cdr3_aa: CSASFSLAHVQETQYF

clone_size: few
d_call: NA
j_call: TRBJ1-1
v_call: TRBV5-6
cdr3_nt: TGTGCCAGCAGCCCCGCGGGGGGAGGGACTGAAGCTTTCTTT
cdr3_aa: CASSPAGGGTEAFF

clone_size: few
d_call: NA
j_call: TRBJ2-3
v_call: TRBV29-1
cdr3_nt: TGCAGCGTTGAAGAGTCCCAGATCACAGATACGCAGTATTTT
cdr3_aa: CSVEESQITDTQYF

clone_size: NA
d_call: TRBD2
j_call: TRBJ2-1
v_call: TRBV9
cdr3_nt: TGTGCCAGCAGCGTCTCGACTAGCGGGACGGGGGCCAATGAGCAGTTCTTC
cdr3_aa: CASSVSTSGTGANEQFF

clone_size: few
d_call: TRBD2
j_call: TRBJ2-1
v_call: TRBV29-1
cdr3_nt: TGCAGCGTGGAAAGCGGGAGCTCCTACAATGAGCAGTTCTTC
cdr3_aa: CSVESGSSYNEQFF

clone_size: NA
d_call: NA
j_call: TRBJ2-6
v_call: TRBV5-1
cdr3_nt: TGCGCCAGCAGCATCCCACAGGTCTCTGGGGCCAACGTCCTGACTTTC
cdr3_aa: CASSIPQVSGANVLTF

clone_size: many
d_call: TRBD1
j_call: TRBJ1-1
v_call: TRBV6-5
cdr3_nt: TGTGCCAGCAGTGGACAGGGTAACACTGAAGCTTTCTTT
cdr3_aa: CASSGQGNTEAFF

clone_size: NA
d_call: NA
j_call: TRBJ2-7
v_call: TRBV7-8
cdr3_nt: TGTGCCAGCAGCTTAGCAGTTCCAGCGTCCTACGAGCAGTACTTC
cdr3_aa: CASSLAVPASYEQYF

clone_size: NA
d_call: NA
j_call: TRBJ1-6
v_call: TRBV20-1
cdr3_nt: TGCAGTGCCGGGATGGAAGGGAGGAATTCACCCCTCCACTTT
cdr3_aa: CSAGMEGRNSPLHF

clone_size: NA
d_call: TRBD2
j_call: TRBJ2-1
v_call: TRBV2
cdr3_nt: TGTGCCAGCAGAAGAAGACTAGCAGGCGATGAGCAGTTCTTC
cdr3_aa: CASRRRLAGDEQFF

clone_size: few
d_call: TRBD2
j_call: TRBJ2-1
v_call: TRBV29-1
cdr3_nt: TGCAGCGCCGTCACCGGGACTAGCGGGAGGTTTGAGTTCTTC
cdr3_aa: CSAVTGTSGRFEFF

clone_size: NA
d_call: NA
j_call: TRBJ2-1
v_call: TRBV12-3/TRBV12-4
cdr3_nt: TGTGCCAGCAGTTTAGCCCCGGGACTCAGCCGTTGGCAGTTCTTC
cdr3_aa: CASSLAPGLSRWQFF

clone_size: NA
d_call: TRBD1
j_call: TRBJ2-7
v_call: TRBV6-1
cdr3_nt: TGTGCCAGCAGTTTTAGATGGGGGACAGGGATAAACGAGCAGTACTTC
cdr3_aa: CASSFRWGTGINEQYF

clone_size: few
d_call: NA
j_call: TRBJ2-4
v_call: TRBV6-6
cdr3_nt: TGTGCCAGCAGTTCCCGACGAGGAAAGTACTTC
cdr3_aa: CASSSRRGKYF

clone_size: few
d_call: TRBD1
j_call: TRBJ2-1
v_call: TRBV18
cdr3_nt: TGTGCCAGCTCATCGACAGGGGGCGCCTACAATGAGCAGTTCTTC
cdr3_aa: CASSSTGGAYNEQFF

clone_size: NA
d_call: NA
j_call: TRBJ1-1
v_call: TRBV5-1
cdr3_nt: TGCGCCAGCAGCCTGGACAGTCTCACTGAAGCTTTCTTT
cdr3_aa: CASSLDSLTEAFF

clone_size: few
d_call: TRBD1
j_call: TRBJ1-2
v_call: TRBV7-8
cdr3_nt: TGTGCCAGCAGCTTAGCCGGGGACAGCTCTAACTATGGCTACACCTTC
cdr3_aa: CASSLAGDSSNYGYTF